This section outlines one TCR beta chain sequence together with its context. Germline loops: CDR1 MNHNY, CDR2 SVGAGI (reference sequence). With 4 bases removed from V and 2 bases from J, the gap between germline ends came to 15 bases. The CDR3 spans 16 residues. These data come from a study of blood T cell repertoires in COVID-19. Authors' processing steps: Using reference gene primer amplification, nucleated cell counts were estimated. Only in-frame clones appear in the TCRdb table, and some are missing; sequencing was by immunoSEQ multiplex PCR. V, J and clone size are those of that table, while D and trimming were read from the DNA. Of around 110,000 clones detected, around nine tenths appear once; the ten largest clones hold under 1.5%.

V gene TRBV6-6 combines with J gene TRBJ2-1; D possibly corresponds to TRBD1 (6 bases). The sequenced sample was peripheral blood. This receptor was obtained from a woman under 40 with acute or convalescent COVID-19. The CDR3 sequence: CASSSVQDRAYNEQFF. The CDR3 nucleotides are TGTGCCAGCAGTTCCGTCCAGGACAGAGCCTACAATGAGCAGTTCTTC.